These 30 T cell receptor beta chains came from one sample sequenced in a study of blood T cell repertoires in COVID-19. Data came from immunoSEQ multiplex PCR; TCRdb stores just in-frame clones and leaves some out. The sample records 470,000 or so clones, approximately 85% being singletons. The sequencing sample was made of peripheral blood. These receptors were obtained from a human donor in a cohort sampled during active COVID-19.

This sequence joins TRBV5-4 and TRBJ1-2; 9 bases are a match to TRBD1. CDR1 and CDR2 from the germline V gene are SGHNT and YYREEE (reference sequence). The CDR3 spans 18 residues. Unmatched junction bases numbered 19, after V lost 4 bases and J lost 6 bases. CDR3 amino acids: CASSPPVQGARKRDGYTF. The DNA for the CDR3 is TGTGCCAGCAGCCCCCCCGTACAGGGGGCGAGGAAGAGGGATGGCTACACCTTC.

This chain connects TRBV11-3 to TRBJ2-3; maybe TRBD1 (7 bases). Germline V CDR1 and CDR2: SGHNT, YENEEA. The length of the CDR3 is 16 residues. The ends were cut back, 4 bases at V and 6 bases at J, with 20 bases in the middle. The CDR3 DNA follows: TGTGCCAGCAGCTCCTCAGGGGGGTCCATATCGGATACGCAGTATTTT. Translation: CASSSSGGSISDTQYF.

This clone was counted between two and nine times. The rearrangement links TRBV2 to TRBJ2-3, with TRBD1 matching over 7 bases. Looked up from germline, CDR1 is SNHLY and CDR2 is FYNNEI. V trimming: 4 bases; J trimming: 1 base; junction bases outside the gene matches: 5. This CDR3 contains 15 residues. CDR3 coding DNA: TGTGCCAGCAGTGGACAGGGCACTGGCACAGATACGCAGTATTTT. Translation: CASSGQGTGTDTQYF. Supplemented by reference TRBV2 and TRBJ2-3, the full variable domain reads EPEVTQTPSHQVTQMGQEVILRCVPISNHLYFYWYRQILGQKVEFLVSFYNNEISEKSEIFDDQFSVERPDGSNFTLKIRSTKLEDSAMYFCASSGQGTGTDTQYFGPGTRLTVL.

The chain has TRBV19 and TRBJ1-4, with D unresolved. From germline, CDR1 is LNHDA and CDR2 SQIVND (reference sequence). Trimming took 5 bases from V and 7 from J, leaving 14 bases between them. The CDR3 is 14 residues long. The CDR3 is CASSRPLSGEKLFF. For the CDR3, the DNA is TGTGCCAGTAGTCGACCCCTTTCAGGTGAAAAACTGTTTTTT.

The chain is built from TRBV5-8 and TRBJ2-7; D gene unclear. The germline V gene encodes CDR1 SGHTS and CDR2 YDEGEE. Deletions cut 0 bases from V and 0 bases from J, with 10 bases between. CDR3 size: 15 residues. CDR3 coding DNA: TGTGCCAGCAGCTTGGAGCATTCTCGCTCCTACGAGCAGTACTTC. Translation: CASSLEHSRSYEQYF.

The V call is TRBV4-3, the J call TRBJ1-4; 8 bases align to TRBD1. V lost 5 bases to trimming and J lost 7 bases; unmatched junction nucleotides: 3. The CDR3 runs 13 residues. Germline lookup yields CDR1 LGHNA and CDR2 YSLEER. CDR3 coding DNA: TGCGCCAGCAGCTTGGACAGGGCTGAAAAACTGTTTTTT. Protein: CASSLDRAEKLFF.

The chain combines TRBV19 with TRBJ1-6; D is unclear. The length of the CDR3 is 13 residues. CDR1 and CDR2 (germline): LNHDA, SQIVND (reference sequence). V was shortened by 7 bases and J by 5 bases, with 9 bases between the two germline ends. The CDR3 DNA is TGTGCCAGTAACTTTAGAGATAATTCACCCCTCCACTTT. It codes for CASNFRDNSPLHF.

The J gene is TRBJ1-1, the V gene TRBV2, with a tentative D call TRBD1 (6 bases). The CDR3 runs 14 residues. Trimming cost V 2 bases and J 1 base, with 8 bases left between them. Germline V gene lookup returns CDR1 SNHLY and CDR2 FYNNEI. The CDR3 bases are TGTGCCAGCAGTGAAAGGGGGTCGAACACTGAAGCTTTCTTT. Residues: CASSERGSNTEAFF.

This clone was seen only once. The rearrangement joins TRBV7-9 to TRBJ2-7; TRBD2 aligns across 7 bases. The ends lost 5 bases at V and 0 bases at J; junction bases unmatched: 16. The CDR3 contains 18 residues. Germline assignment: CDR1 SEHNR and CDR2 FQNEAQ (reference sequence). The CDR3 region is CASSPLVSLAASSYEQYF. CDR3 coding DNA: TGTGCCAGCAGCCCGCTTGTCAGTCTAGCGGCGAGCTCCTACGAGCAGTACTTC.

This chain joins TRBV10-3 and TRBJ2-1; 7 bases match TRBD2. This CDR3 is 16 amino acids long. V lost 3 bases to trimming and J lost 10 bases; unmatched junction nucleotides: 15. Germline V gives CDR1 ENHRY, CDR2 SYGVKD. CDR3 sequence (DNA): TGTGCCATCAGTGACCAACGGACTAGTCCCATCGACGAGCAGTTCTTC. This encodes CAISDQRTSPIDEQFF.

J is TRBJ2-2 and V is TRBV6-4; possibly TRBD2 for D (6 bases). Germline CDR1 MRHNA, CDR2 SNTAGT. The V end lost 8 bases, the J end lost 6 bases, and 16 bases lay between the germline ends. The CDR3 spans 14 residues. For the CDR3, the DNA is TGTGCCAGCCCCCCTAGCGAGCGGGCCGGGGAGCTGTTTTTT. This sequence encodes CASPPSERAGELFF.

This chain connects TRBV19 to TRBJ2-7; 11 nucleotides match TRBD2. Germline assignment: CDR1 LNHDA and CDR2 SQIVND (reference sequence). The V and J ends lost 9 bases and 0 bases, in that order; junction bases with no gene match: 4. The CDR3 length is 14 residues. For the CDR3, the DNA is TGTGCCAGCAGGACTAGCGGGTTCTCCTACGAGCAGTACTTC. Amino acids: CASRTSGFSYEQYF.

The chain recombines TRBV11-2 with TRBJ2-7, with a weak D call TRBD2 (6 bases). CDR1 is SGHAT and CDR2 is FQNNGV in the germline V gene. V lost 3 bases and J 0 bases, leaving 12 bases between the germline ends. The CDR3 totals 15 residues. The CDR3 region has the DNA TGTGCCAGCAGCTTTCAGGGACTTATCTCCTACGAGCAGTACTTC. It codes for CASSFQGLISYEQYF.

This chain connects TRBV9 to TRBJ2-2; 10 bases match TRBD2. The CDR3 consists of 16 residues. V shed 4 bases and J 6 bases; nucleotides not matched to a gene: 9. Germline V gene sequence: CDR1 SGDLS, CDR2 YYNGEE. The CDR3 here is CASSFLTSGISGELFF. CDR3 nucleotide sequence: TGTGCCAGCAGCTTCCTCACTAGCGGGATTTCCGGGGAGCTGTTTTTT.

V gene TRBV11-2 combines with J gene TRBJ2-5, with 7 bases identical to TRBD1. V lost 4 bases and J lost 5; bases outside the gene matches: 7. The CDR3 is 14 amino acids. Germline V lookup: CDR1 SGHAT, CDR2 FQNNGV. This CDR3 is CASSSNRGRETQYF. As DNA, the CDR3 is TGTGCCAGCAGCTCCAACAGGGGACGGGAGACCCAGTACTTC.

DNA of the CDR3: TGTGCCAGCAGCCCACCTCCTAGCGGGAGGAGCAATGAGCAGTTCTTC. As protein: CASSPPPSGRSNEQFF. The chain joins TRBV14 to TRBJ2-1; 11 bases fit TRBD2. The CDR3 runs 16 residues. The J segment lost 6 bases and the V segment lost 4 bases, leaving 8 bases of the junction unmatched. CDR1 is SGHDN, CDR2 FVKESK, per germline.

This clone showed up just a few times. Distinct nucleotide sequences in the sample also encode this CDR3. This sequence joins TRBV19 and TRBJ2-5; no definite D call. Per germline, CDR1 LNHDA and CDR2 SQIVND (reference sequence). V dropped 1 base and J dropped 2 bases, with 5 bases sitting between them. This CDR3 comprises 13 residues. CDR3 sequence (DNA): TGTGCCAGTAGTATAGGGCAGCAAGAGACCCAGTACTTC. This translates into CASSIGQQETQYF.

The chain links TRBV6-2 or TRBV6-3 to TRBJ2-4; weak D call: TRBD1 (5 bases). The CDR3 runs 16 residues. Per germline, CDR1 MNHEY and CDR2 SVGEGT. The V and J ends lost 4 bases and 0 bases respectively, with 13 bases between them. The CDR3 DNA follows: TGTGCCAGCAGTTCTCTGGGGCATCTAGCCAAAAACATTCAGTACTTC. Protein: CASSSLGHLAKNIQYF.

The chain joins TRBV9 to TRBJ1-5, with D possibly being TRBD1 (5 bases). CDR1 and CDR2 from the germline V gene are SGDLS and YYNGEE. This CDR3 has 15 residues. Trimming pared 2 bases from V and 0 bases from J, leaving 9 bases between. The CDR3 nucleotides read TGTGCCAGCAGCGTCAGTGGGGCTAGCAATCAGCCCCAGCATTTT. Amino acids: CASSVSGASNQPQHF.

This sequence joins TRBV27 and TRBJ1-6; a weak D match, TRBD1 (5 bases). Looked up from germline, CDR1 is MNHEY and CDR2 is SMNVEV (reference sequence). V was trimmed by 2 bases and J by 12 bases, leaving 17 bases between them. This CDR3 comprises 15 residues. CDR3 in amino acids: CASSLTGRALGPLHF. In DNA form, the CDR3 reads TGTGCCAGCAGTTTAACGGGCAGGGCCTTGGGACCCCTCCACTTT.

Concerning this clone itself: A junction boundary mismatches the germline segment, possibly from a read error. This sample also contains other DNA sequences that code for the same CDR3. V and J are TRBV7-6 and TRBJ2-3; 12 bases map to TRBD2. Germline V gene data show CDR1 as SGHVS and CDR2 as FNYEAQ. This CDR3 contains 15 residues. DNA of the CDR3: TGTGCCAGCAGCCTAGCGGGAGGGCCTTCAGATACGCAGTATTTT. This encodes CASSLAGGPSDTQYF.

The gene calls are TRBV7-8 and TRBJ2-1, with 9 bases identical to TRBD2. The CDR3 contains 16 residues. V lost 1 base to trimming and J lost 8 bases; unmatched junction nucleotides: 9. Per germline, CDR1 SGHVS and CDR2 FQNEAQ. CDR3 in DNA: TGTGCCAGCAGCTTAGTACGCGGGAGGGCCGTCTATGAGCAGTTCTTC. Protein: CASSLVRGRAVYEQFF.

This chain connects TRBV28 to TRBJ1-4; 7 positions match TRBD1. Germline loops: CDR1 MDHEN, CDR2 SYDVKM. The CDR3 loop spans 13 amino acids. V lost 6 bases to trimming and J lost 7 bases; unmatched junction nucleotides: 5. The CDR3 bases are TGTGCCAGCAGAACAGGGGTTGTTGAAAAACTGTTTTTT. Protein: CASRTGVVEKLFF. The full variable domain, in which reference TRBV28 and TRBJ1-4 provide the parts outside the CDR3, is DVKVTQSSRYLVKRTGEKVFLECVQDMDHENMFWYRQDPGLGLRLIYFSYDVKMKEKGDIPEGYSVSREKKERFSLILESASTNQTSMYLCASRTGVVEKLFFGSGTQLSVL.

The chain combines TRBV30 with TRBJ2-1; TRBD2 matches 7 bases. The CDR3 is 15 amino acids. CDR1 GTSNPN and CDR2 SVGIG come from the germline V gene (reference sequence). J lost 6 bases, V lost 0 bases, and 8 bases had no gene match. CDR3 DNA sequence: TGTGCCTGGAGTGTACTGCGGGAGAGGGGCAATGAGCAGTTCTTC. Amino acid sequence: CAWSVLRERGNEQFF.

The CDR3 here is CAWSRGANTEAFF. The CDR3 region has the DNA TGTGCCTGGAGTCGGGGGGCCAACACTGAAGCTTTCTTT. V and J are TRBV30 and TRBJ1-1; D perhaps matches TRBD1 (6 bases). From germline, CDR1 is GTSNPN and CDR2 SVGIG (reference sequence). Trimming pared 2 bases from V and 2 bases from J, leaving 9 bases between. The CDR3 length is 13 residues.

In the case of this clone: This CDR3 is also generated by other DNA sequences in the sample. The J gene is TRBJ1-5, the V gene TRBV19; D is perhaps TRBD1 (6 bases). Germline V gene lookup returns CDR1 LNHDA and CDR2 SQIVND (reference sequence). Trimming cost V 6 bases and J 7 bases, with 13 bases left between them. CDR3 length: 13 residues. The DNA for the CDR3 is TGTGCCAGTAGCCCACAGGGTGGGCAGCCCCAGCATTTT. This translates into CASSPQGGQPQHF.

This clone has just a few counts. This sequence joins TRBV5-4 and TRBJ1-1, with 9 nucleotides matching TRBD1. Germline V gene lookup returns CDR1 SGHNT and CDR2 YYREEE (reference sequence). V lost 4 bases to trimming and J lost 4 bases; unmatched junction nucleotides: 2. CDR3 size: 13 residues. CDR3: CASSMTGGTEAFF. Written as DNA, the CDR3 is TGTGCCAGCAGCATGACAGGGGGCACTGAAGCTTTCTTT.

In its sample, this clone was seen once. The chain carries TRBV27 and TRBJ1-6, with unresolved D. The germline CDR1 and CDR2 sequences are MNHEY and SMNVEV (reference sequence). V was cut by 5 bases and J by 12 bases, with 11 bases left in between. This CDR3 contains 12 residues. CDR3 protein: CASSPRGGPLHF. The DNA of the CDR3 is TGTGCCAGCAGTCCCCGAGGAGGACCCCTCCACTTT.

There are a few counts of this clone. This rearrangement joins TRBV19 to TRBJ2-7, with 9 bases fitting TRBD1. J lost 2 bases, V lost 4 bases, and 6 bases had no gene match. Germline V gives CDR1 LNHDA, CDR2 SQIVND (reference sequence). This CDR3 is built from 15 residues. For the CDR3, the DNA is TGTGCCAGTAGTAGAATTGGGACAGGGCCCTACGAGCAGTACTTC. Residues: CASSRIGTGPYEQYF. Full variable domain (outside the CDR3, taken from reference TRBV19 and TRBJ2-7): DGGITQSPKYLFRKEGQNVTLSCEQNLNHDAMYWYRQDPGQGLRLIYYSQIVNDFQKGDIAEGYSVSREKKESFPLTVTSAQKNPTAFYLCASSRIGTGPYEQYFGPGTRLTVT.

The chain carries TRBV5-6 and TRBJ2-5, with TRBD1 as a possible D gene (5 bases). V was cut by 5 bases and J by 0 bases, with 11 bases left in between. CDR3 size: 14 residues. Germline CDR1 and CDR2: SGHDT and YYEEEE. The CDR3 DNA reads TGTGCCAGCAGGTCCACAGGCTACCAAGAGACCCAGTACTTC. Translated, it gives CASRSTGYQETQYF.